This T cell receptor (beta chain) emerged from a study of cytomegalovirus exposure and HLA in healthy donors. Study-wide results and limits: It has been reported that TCR beta sequences accurately predicted the HLA-A and HLA-B alleles of most subjects.

Concerning this clone itself: The antigen is undetermined.

Germline V gives CDR1 SGDLS, CDR2 YYNGEE. Trimming pared 3 bases from V and 1 base from J, leaving 13 bases between. The CDR3 has 16 residues. 60 Vbeta and 13 Jbeta primers were used in PCR. Per the original methods: As a later analysis found, there were tens of millions of unique TCR beta chains, of which around 10 million were shared. Libraries were prepared by immunoSEQ multiplex PCR; TCRdb keeps only in-frame clonotypes and omits some of them. V and J calls and clone size are given by that table; D and trimming were obtained from the DNA. This table holds 120,000 to 150,000 clones, 65% to 90% found once. At sampling all donors were nominally healthy, likely with unrecorded immune exposures.

This sequence joins TRBV9 and TRBJ2-2; D unclear. The sample was PBMCs. The clonotype was recovered from a woman in her thirties in good health and CMV-seronegative. CDR3 protein: CASSGSRQENTGELFF. In nucleotides, the CDR3 is TGTGCCAGCAGCGGTTCGCGACAAGAGAACACCGGGGAGCTGTTTTTT.